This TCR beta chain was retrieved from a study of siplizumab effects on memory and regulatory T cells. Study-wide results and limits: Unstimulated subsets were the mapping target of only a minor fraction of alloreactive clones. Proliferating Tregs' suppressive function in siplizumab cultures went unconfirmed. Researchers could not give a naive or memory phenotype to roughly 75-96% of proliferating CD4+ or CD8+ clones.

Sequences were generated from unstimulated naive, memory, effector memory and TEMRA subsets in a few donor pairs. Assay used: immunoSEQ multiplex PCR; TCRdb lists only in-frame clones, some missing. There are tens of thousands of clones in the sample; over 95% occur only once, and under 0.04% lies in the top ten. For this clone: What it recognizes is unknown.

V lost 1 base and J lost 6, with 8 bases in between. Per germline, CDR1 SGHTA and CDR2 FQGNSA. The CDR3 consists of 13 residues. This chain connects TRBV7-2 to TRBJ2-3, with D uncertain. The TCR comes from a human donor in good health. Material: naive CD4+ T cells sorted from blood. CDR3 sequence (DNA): TGTGCCAGCAGCTTAGACCGGTTGGATACGCAGTATTTT. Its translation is CASSLDRLDTQYF.